Below, one T cell receptor (beta chain) is given with its context. The antigen is unknown. This entry comes from a study of cytomegalovirus exposure and HLA in healthy donors. The study ran its PCR with 60 Vbeta and 13 Jbeta primers. The data were produced by immunoSEQ multiplex PCR, yet TCRdb's version contains in-frame clones alone and is incomplete. There are roughly 200,000 clones in the sample; 75% to 90% occur only once, and over 0.65% lies in the top ten. The study, taken as a whole, reports: Rarity marked most TCR sequences, yet some public TCRs occurred in many donors. The study labeled fewer than 200 TCR beta chains cytomegalovirus-associated.

CDR1 is SGHAT and CDR2 is FQDESV in the germline V gene (reference sequence). This CDR3 has 15 amino acids. Trimming pared 1 base from V and 9 bases from J, leaving 16 bases between. The V and J genes are TRBV11-1 and TRBJ2-1; maybe TRBD1 (6 bases). The sequenced sample consisted of PBMCs. This receptor was taken from a boy aged 2 to 10 in good health and CMV-seronegative. The DNA for the CDR3 is TGTGCCAGCAGCTTAGGAGTACAGGGCTGGAGTGAGCAGTTCTTC. This codes for CASSLGVQGWSEQFF.